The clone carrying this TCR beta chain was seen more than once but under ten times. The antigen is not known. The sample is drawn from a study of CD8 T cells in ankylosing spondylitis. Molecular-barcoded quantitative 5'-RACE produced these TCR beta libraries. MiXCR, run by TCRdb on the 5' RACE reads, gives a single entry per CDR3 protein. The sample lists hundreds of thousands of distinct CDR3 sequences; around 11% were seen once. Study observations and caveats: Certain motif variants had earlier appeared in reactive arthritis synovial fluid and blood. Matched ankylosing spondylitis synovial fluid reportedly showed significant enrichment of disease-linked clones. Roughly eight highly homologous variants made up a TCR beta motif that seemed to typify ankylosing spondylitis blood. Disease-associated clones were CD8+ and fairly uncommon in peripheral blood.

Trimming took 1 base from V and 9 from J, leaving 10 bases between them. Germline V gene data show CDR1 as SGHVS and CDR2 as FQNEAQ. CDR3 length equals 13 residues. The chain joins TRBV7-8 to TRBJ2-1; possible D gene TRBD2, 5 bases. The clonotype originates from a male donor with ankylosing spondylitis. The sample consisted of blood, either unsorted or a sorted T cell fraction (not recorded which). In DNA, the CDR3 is TGTGCCAGCAGCTTAGTTCCGGGAATTGAGCAGTTCTTC. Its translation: CASSLVPGIEQFF.